This note documents a single TCR beta chain sequence. The sample belongs to a study of shared clonotypes between healthy human individuals. Each subset's genomic DNA was split evenly across several immunoSEQ plates. The data were produced by immunoSEQ multiplex PCR, yet TCRdb's version contains in-frame clones alone and is incomplete. The sample yields some 1,400,000 clones, around 97% seen once. Germline assignment: CDR1 MDHEN and CDR2 SYDVKM. The CDR3 has 14 amino acids. Trimming removed 4 bases at V and 6 bases at J, with 16 bases between. The sample was naive CD4+ T cells sorted from blood. Subset in this sample: CD45RA+ positively selected. This TCR came from a man aged 30 to 45 in good health. The V and J genes are TRBV28 and TRBJ2-7; D ambiguous. The CDR3 is CASSYRARWVEQYF. CDR3 coding DNA: TGTGCCAGCAGTTACCGGGCCCGGTGGGTCGAGCAGTACTTC.